This note documents a single TCR beta chain sequence. The antigen is not known. MiXCR, applied by TCRdb to the PCR reads, yields one record per CDR3 protein. The sample includes around 320,000 distinct CDR3 sequences, 24% seen only once; the top ten take roughly 0.7%. This sample is part of a study of molecular identifiers for immune sequencing clone quantification. Study-level results: In naive cells, under 1% of molecules belonged to clones above 20 RNA copies, against over 98% in effector cells. Sizes of highly expanded clones could be underestimated through identical TCRs sharing a barcode.

The length of the CDR3 is 15 residues. Germline CDR1 reads SEHNR; CDR2 reads FQNEAQ (reference sequence). Trimming removed 3 bases at V and 7 bases at J, with 15 bases between. This chain joins TRBV7-9 and TRBJ1-4, with no clear D. This TCR came from a human donor in good health. Some libraries in this study had Jurkat cell RNA spiked in. The specimen was naive CD8+ T cells from blood, with Jurkat cell RNA spiked in. The sample's subset: FACS-sorted CD8+CD4-CCR7+CD45RA+ naive T cells. CDR3 protein: CASSFSFSPSEKLFF. The CDR3 DNA sequence: TGTGCCAGCAGCTTCTCCTTCTCTCCGTCTGAAAAACTGTTTTTT.